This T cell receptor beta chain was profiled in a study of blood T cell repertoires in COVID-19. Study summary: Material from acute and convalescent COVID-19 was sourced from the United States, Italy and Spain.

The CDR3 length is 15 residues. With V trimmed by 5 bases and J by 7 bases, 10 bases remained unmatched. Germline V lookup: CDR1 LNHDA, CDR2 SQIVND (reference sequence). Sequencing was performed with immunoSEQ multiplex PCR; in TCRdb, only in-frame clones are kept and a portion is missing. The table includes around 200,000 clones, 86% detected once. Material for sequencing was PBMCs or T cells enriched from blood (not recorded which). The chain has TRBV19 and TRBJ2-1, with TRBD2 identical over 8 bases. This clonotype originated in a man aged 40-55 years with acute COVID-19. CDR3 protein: CASSPLAARRNEQFF. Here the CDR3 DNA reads TGTGCCAGTAGTCCACTAGCGGCCAGGAGAAATGAGCAGTTCTTC.